Given below is one TCR beta chain in context. Which antigen it targets is not known. The record has no base qualities; no much larger clone is one base away. The CDR3 regions of human TCRbeta chains were analyzed by immunosequencing. Under the source paper's analysis protocol: TCRs in the repertoires were compared against a reference library of SARS-CoV-2-specific TCRs that had been generated with the MIRA antigen-specificity platform. Breadth was defined as the fraction of unique TCRs that were SARS-CoV-2-associated, and depth was defined as the fraction of total T cells that were SARS-CoV-2-associated. Each spike-specific TCR was assigned to its reactive spike region and to a CD4 or CD8 class using the MIRA data. Log10-transformed breadth and depth values were compared by one-way ANOVA with Sidak's multiple comparisons tests. TCRdb holds this immuneACCESS table with in-frame rearrangements only. Some clones are missing; in checked studies, unresolved V genes explain under half, and the rest has no known cause. V, J and clone size are taken as reported in that table, and D and trimming were inferred from the DNA itself. The sample table holds tens of thousands of clones, of which roughly 89% were seen once. The top ten clonotypes cover over 7.5% of the sample.

Explained via the paper, the time point label denotes: about 28 days (+/-7) after the second vaccine dose. AZD1222 recipients with second doses at about 4 weeks or about 12 weeks were pooled, because spike-specific TCR depth and breadth did not differ between schedules. Samples from vaccinated people were obtained from the UK trials COV001 and COV002, which included a single-blind randomized controlled phase 2/3 trial of AZD1222 (ChAdOx1 nCoV-19) in healthy adults. For TCRbeta chain sequencing, PBMC samples were collected from trial participants at day 0 and at day 28 after the second dose. The data were obtained in a study of T cell responses to AZD1222 COVID-19 vaccine (dated by TCRdb to the early 2020s). Concerning the study at large: TCR sequencing covered 230 or so trial participants: 200 to 220 given two doses of AZD1222 and approximately 26 given two doses of MenACWY control vaccine. Enrollment into the trials was organized by age into subgroups of 18-55, 56-69 and 70-plus years, and those subgroups contained roughly 150, 30 and 60 TCR-sequenced participants, respectively.

What the research found in general, with its limitations: The 56-69-year group was small, and its depth increase did not reach significance, likely because of low power. No day 14 peak-response samples were available, so repertoires were characterized only after the peak T cell response. Conclusions about previously exposed vaccinees are limited, since just a handful of AZD1222 recipients were seropositive for SARS-CoV-2 at baseline. CD4 TCRs associated with the vaccine covered the entire spike protein, and the dominant responses were in regions 160-218 and 743-854. Reportedly, close to half of the unique spike-specific TCRs recognized epitopes lying outside the regions that are mutated in the B.1.351 and B.1.1.7 variants. After two AZD1222 doses, both the breadth and the depth of spike-specific TCRs were significantly higher than at day 0 and than in MenACWY recipients. Most participants were white British and females outnumbered males, and the authors suggested that clonal diversity may have been underestimated.

The receptor comes from an adult who received the AZD1222 COVID-19 vaccine. Sequenced material: peripheral blood, taken 28 days after the second AZD1222 dose.

The sequenced DNA is TGTGCCAGCAGCCCTAGACAGGGGGCGCGGGGCACTGAAGCTTTCTTT. This codes for CASSPRQGARGTEAFF. This chain is built from TRBV7-6 and TRBJ1-1; TRBD1 lines up with 10 middle nucleotides. CDR1 is given as SGHVS and CDR2 as FNYEAQ, both from the germline V gene. At the junction V is shortened by 5 bases and J by 4 bases; bases outside the gene matches: 10. There are 16 amino acids in the CDR3, from cysteine to phenylalanine inclusive. Just CDR3 DNA is preserved here, 48 bases in frame from base 1.